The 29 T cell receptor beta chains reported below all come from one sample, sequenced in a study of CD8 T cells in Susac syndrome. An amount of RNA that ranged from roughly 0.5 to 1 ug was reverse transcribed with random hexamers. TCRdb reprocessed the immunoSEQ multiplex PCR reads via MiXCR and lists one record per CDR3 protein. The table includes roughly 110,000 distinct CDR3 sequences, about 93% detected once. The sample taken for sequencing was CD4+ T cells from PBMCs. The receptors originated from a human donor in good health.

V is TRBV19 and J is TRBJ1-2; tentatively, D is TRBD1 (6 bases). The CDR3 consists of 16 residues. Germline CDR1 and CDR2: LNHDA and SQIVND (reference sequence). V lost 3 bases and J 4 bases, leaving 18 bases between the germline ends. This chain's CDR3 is CASSIRQALFAYGYTF. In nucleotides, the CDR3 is TGTGCCAGTAGTATCAGACAGGCCCTGTTCGCCTATGGCTACACCTTC.

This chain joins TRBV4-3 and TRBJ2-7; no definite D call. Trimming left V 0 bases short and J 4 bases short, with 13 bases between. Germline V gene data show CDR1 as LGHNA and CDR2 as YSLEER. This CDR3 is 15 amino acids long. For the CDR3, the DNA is TGCGCCAGCAGCCAAGACCATTGGGGTAGTTACGAGCAGTACTTC. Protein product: CASSQDHWGSYEQYF.

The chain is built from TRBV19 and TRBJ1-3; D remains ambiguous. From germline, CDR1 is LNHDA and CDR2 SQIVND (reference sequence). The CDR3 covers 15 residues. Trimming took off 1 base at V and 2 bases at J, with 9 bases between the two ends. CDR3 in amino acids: CASSIAAGAGNTIYF. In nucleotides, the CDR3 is TGTGCCAGTAGTATAGCGGCAGGAGCTGGAAACACCATATATTTT.

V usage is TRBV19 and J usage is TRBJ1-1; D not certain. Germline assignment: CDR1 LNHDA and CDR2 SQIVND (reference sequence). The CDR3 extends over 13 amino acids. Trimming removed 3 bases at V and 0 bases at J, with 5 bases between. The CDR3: CASSMVVNTEAFF. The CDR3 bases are TGTGCCAGTAGTATGGTGGTGAACACTGAAGCTTTCTTT.

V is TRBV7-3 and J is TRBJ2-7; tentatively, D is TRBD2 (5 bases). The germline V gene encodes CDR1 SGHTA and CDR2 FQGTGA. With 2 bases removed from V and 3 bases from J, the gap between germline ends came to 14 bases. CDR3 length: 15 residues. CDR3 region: CASSLFQAGGYEQYF. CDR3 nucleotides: TGTGCCAGCAGCTTATTTCAGGCGGGTGGCTACGAGCAGTACTTC.

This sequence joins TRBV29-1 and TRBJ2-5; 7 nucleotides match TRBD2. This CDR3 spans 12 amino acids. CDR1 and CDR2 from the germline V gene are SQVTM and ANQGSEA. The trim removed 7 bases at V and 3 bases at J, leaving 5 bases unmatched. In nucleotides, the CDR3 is TGCAGCGGGGGACGGGGGGAAGAGACCCAGTACTTC. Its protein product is CSGGRGEETQYF. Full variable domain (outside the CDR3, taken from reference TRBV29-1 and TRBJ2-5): SAVISQKPSRDICQRGTSLTIQCQVDSQVTMMFWYRQQPGQSLTLIATANQGSEATYESGFVIDKFPISRPNLTFSTLTVSNMSPEDSSIYLCSGGRGEETQYFGPGTRLLVL.

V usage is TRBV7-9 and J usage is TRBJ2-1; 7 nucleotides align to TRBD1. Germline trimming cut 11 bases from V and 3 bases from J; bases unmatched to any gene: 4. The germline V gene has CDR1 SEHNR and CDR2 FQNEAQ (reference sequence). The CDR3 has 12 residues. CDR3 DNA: TGTGCCTACGGGGACAGCTACAATGAGCAGTTCTTC. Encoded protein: CAYGDSYNEQFF.

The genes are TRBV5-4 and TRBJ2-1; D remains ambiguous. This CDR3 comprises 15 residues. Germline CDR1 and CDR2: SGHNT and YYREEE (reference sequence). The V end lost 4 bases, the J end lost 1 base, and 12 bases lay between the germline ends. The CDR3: CASSQKGISYNEQFF. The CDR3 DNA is TGTGCCAGCAGCCAAAAGGGTATATCCTACAATGAGCAGTTCTTC.

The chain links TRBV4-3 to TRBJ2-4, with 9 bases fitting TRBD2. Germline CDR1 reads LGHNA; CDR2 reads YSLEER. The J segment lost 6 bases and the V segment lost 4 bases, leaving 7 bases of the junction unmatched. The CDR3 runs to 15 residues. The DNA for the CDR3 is TGCGCCAGCAGCCTATCGAGAGCGGGAGGAAACATTCAGTACTTC. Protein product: CASSLSRAGGNIQYF.

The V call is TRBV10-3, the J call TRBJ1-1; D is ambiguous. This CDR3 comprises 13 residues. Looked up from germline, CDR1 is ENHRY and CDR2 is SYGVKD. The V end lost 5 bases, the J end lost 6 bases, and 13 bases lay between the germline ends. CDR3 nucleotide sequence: TGTGCCATCAGTACTGACGGGTGGGCTGAAGCTTTCTTT. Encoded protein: CAISTDGWAEAFF.

The CDR3 reads CASSHQIRDRDYNEQFF. CDR3 nucleotides: TGTGCCAGCAGCCACCAAATCCGGGACAGGGACTACAATGAGCAGTTCTTC. The chain employs TRBV7-9 and TRBJ2-1, with 9 bases identical to TRBD1. The CDR3 spans 17 residues. The germline gives CDR1 SEHNR, CDR2 FQNEAQ (reference sequence). The ends lost 5 bases at V and 3 bases at J; junction bases unmatched: 11.

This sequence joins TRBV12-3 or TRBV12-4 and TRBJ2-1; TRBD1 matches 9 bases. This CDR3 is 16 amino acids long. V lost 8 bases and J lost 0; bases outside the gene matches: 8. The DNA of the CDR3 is TGTGCCAGCGGTCCCCCGACAGGGGGCTCCTACAATGAGCAGTTCTTC. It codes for CASGPPTGGSYNEQFF.

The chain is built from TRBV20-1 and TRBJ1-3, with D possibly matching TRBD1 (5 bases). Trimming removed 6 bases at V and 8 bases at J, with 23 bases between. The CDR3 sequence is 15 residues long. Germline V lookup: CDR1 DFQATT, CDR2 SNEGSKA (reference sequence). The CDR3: CSAGGRQSLGDTIYF. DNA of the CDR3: TGCAGTGCCGGAGGGCGACAGAGTCTGGGGGACACCATATATTTT.

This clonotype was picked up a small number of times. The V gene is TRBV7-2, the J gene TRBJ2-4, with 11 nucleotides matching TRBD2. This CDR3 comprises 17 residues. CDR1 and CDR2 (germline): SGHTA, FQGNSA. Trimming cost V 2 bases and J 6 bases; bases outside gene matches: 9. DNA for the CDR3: TGTGCCAGCAGCTTAAAGACTTCGGGACTAGCGGCAAACATTCAGTACTTC. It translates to CASSLKTSGLAANIQYF.

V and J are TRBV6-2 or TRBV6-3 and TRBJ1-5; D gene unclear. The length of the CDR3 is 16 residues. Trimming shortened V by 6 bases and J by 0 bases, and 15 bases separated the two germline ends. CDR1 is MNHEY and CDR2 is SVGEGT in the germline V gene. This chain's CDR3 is CASRHGRRNSNQPQHF. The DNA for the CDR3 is TGTGCCAGCAGGCATGGGAGACGGAATAGCAATCAGCCCCAGCATTTT.

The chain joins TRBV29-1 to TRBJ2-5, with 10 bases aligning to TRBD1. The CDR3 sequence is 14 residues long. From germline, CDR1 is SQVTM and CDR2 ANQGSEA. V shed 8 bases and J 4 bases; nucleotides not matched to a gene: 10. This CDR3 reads CSCRTGGSRETQYF. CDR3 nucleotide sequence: TGCAGCTGCCGGACAGGGGGAAGTAGAGAGACCCAGTACTTC. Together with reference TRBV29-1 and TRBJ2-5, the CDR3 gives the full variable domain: SAVISQKPSRDICQRGTSLTIQCQVDSQVTMMFWYRQQPGQSLTLIATANQGSEATYESGFVIDKFPISRPNLTFSTLTVSNMSPEDSSIYLCSCRTGGSRETQYFGPGTRLLVL.

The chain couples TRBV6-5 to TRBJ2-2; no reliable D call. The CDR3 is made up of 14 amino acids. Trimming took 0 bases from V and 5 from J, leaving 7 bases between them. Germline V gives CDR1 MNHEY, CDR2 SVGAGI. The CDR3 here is CASSYSWGTGELFF. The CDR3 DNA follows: TGTGCCAGCAGTTACTCCTGGGGTACCGGGGAGCTGTTTTTT.

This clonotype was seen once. The DNA of the CDR3 is TGTGCCAGCAGTTTACGGGACACCGGGGAGCTGTTTTTT. Encoded protein: CASSLRDTGELFF. This chain links TRBV6-2 or TRBV6-3 with TRBJ2-2; no reliable D call. V dropped 4 bases and J dropped 3 bases, with 6 bases sitting between them. Germline values: CDR1 MNHEY, CDR2 SVGEGT. The CDR3 contains 13 residues.

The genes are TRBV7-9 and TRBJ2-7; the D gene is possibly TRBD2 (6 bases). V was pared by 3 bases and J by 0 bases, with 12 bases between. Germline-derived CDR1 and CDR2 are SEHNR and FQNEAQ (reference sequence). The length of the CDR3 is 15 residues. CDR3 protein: CASSFGSGSSYEQYF. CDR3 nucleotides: TGTGCCAGCAGCTTCGGTAGCGGTAGCTCCTACGAGCAGTACTTC.

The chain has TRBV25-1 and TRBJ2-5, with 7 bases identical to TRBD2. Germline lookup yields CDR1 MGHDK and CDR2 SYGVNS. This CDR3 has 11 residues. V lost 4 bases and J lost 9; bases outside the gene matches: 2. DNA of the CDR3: TGTGCCAGCAGTGGGGGGAGGGCCCAGTACTTC. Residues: CASSGGRAQYF.

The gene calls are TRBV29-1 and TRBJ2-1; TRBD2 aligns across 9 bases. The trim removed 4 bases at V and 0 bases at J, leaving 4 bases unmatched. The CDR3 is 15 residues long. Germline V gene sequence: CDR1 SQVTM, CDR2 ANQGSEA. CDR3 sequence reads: CSVGRAGGSYNEQFF. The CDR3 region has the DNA TGCAGCGTTGGACGAGCGGGGGGCTCCTACAATGAGCAGTTCTTC.

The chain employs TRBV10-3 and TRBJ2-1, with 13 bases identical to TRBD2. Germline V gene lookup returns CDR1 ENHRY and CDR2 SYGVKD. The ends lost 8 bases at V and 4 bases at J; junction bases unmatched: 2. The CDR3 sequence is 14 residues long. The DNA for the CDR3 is TGTGCCATCCGGACTAGCGGGGGATACAATGAGCAGTTCTTC. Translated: CAIRTSGGYNEQFF.

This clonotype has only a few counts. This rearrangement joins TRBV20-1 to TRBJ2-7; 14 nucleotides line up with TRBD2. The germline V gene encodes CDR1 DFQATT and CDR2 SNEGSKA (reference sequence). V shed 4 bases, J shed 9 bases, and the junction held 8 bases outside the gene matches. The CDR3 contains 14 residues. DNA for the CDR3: TGCAGTGCTATCCCGGGACTAGCGGGAGTCGGGCAGTACTTC. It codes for CSAIPGLAGVGQYF.

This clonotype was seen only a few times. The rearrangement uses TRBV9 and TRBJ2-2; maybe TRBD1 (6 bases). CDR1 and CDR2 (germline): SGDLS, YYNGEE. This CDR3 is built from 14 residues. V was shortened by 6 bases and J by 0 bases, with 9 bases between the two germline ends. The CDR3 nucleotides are TGTGCCAGCACGGGACACCCGAACACCGGGGAGCTGTTTTTT. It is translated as CASTGHPNTGELFF.

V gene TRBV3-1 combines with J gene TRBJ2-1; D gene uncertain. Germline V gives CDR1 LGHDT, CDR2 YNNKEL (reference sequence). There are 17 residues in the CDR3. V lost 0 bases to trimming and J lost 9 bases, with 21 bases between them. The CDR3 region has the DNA TGTGCCAGCAGCCAAGACCTTAGTTTTCTCCGTTTTGCTGAGCAGTTCTTC. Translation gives CASSQDLSFLRFAEQFF.

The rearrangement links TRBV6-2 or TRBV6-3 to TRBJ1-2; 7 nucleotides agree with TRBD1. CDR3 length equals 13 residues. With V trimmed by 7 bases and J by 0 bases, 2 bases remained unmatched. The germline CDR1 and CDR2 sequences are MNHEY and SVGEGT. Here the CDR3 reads CASTGQANYGYTF. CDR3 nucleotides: TGTGCCAGCACCGGACAGGCTAACTATGGCTACACCTTC.

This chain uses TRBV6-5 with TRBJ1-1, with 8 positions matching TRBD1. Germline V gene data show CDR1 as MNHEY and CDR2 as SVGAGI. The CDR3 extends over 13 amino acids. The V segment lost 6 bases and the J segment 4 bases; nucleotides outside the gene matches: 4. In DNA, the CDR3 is TGTGCCAGCAGAACAACAGGGGGCACTGAAGCTTTCTTT. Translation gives CASRTTGGTEAFF.

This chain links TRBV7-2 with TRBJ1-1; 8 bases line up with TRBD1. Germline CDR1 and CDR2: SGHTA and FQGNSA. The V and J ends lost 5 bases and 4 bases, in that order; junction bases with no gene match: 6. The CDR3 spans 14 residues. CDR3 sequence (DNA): TGTGCCAGCAGCCCATTCACAGGGGGCACTGAAGCTTTCTTT. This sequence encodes CASSPFTGGTEAFF.

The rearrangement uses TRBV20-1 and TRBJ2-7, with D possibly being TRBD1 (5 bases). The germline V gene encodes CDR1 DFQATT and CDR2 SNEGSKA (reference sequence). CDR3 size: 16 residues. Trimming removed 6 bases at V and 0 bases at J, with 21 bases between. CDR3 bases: TGCAGTGCCGTACCACTAACGTACAGGCGCTCCTACGAGCAGTACTTC. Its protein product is CSAVPLTYRRSYEQYF.